The entry that follows covers one T cell receptor (beta chain) sequence. No antigen is known for it. This record belongs to a study of CD8+CD57+ T cells in acquired aplastic anemia. For the study at large: Quantities of DNA derived from sorted CD4+ and CD8+ cells averaged approximately 3 ug.

Patients who underwent sequencing had shown CD8+CD57+ cell expansion by flow cytometry. Each of the patients presented with severe acquired aplastic anemia. The CDR3 runs to 15 residues. Germline CDR1 is LNHDA and CDR2 is SQIVND (reference sequence). The V and J ends lost 1 base and 4 bases, in that order; junction bases with no gene match: 4. Study results and limitations: Patients and healthy controls showed no significant CD8+ Simpson's diversity difference.

Profiles of TCR beta VDJ and CDR3 were generated from a genomic DNA template. In TCRdb, the reads were re-called with MiXCR into one record per CDR3 protein. The sample lists around 200,000 distinct CDR3 sequences, roughly 53% occurring once. The TCR originated in a human donor with aplastic anemia. Sequencing input: sorted CD4+, CD8+, or CD8+CD57+ T cells (not recorded which) from PBMCs. The chain uses TRBV19 and TRBJ1-2, with 9 positions matching TRBD1. The CDR3 DNA is TGTGCCAGTAGTATAGCAACAGGGGGCAGCTATGGCTACACCTTC. Translating it yields CASSIATGGSYGYTF.